This TCR beta chain appears in the sequencing data of a study of T-cell memory formation after mild COVID-19. Study details: Across donors, TCR clusters were largely donor specific. Findings and limits, study-wide: Whether day 37 second-wave clones are SARS-CoV-2-specific was not confirmed. Mainly in CM and EM were contracting CD4+ clones; CD8+ were in EMRA.

5'RACE primed from the constant segment yielded TCR alpha and TCR beta cDNA libraries bearing sample barcodes and UMIs. One entry per CDR3 protein results from TCRdb running MiXCR on the 5' RACE reads. The table shows about 100,000 distinct CDR3 sequences, with about an eighth occurring only once. The CDR3 loop spans 11 amino acids. Trimming stripped 5 bases from V and 8 bases from J, with 9 bases between. Germline V gene data show CDR1 as LNHDA and CDR2 as SQIVND (reference sequence). Of note for this clonotype: What it binds is unknown.

The TCR was taken from a man aged 18 to 30 who had mild COVID-19 (a few samples of this study predate the infection). Cell type and time point are not known. V gene TRBV19 combines with J gene TRBJ1-1; D is perhaps TRBD1 (5 bases). Specimen: PBMCs or a T cell subset sorted from them (not recorded which). This CDR3 reads CASSLNREAFF. CDR3 DNA: TGTGCCAGTAGTTTGAACAGGGAAGCTTTCTTT.